The 7 T cell receptor beta chains presented below share a single source sample, sequenced in a study of response to subunit inactivated influenza vaccine. TCRdb ran MiXCR on the RT-PCR reads and lists one entry per CDR3 protein. The sample shows hundreds of thousands of distinct CDR3 sequences, around 14% of them seen only once. Sequencing was performed on PBMCs from blood, taken 11 to 12 days after vaccination. The receptors here all came from a man aged 50 to 59 who received an inactivated influenza vaccine.

This clonotype was observed a few times. The chain joins TRBV6-2 or TRBV6-3 to TRBJ1-6; D ambiguous. Deletions cut 6 bases from V and 5 bases from J, with 8 bases between. This CDR3 spans 13 amino acids. CDR1 is MNHEY and CDR2 is SVGEGT in the germline V gene. The DNA of the CDR3 is TGTGCCAGCAGGACGCCGCATAATTCACCCCTCCACTTT. This gives the protein CASRTPHNSPLHF.

This clonotype was seen a few times. The CDR3 DNA follows: TGCAGCGTTGTTAAGGGGACAGGGAGTAACTATGGCTACACCTTC. It is translated as CSVVKGTGSNYGYTF. The chain carries TRBV29-1 and TRBJ1-2; TRBD1 agrees at 9 bases. The ends lost 4 bases at V and 1 base at J; junction bases unmatched: 7. The CDR3 spans 15 residues. CDR1 is SQVTM and CDR2 is ANQGSEA in the germline V gene.

The chain joins TRBV6-1 to TRBJ1-1, with a possible D match to TRBD1 (5 bases). This CDR3 has 13 residues. V was clipped by 7 bases and J by 3 bases, with 12 bases between them. Germline CDR1 and CDR2: MNHNS and SASEGT. The CDR3 region has the DNA TGTGCCAGCAAGAGATGGGGGGACACTGAAGCTTTCTTT. Protein product: CASKRWGDTEAFF.

This clonotype was seen a few times. The J gene is TRBJ1-1, the V gene TRBV5-1; a weak D match, TRBD1 (5 bases). Germline V lookup: CDR1 SGHRS, CDR2 YFSETQ. CDR3 size: 15 residues. Trimming took off 0 bases at V and 1 base at J, with 10 bases between the two ends. CDR3 nucleotides: TGCGCCAGCAGCTTGGTCGGGGGATCGAACACTGAAGCTTTCTTT. Translated, it gives CASSLVGGSNTEAFF. Full variable domain (missing parts from reference TRBV5-1 and TRBJ1-1): KAGVTQTPRYLIKTRGQQVTLSCSPISGHRSVSWYQQTPGQGLQFLFEYFSETQRNKGNFPGRFSGRQFSNSRSEMNVSTLELGDSALYLCASSLVGGSNTEAFFGQGTRLTVV.

This clonotype has just a few counts. The chain is built from TRBV5-1 and TRBJ1-1; D is possibly TRBD1 (5 bases). Trimming pared 4 bases from V and 5 bases from J, leaving 15 bases between. The CDR3 loop spans 14 amino acids. Germline assignment: CDR1 SGHRS and CDR2 YFSETQ. The CDR3 sequence: CASSAEAGKTEAFF. The CDR3 bases are TGCGCCAGCAGCGCCGAGGCAGGGAAGACTGAAGCTTTCTTT.

Only a few counts were recorded for this clonotype. The V and J genes are TRBV10-3 and TRBJ2-1; 13 positions match TRBD2. Trimming at V came to 6 bases and at J to 2 bases, leaving 4 bases not matched to a gene. Germline CDR1 is ENHRY and CDR2 is SYGVKD. This CDR3 comprises 16 residues. The CDR3 spells CAIRSGTSGAYNEQFF. CDR3 nucleotides: TGTGCCATCAGATCCGGGACTAGCGGGGCCTACAATGAGCAGTTCTTC.

The sample holds a few counts of this clonotype. The CDR3 loop reads CASSQAMTSGAQYF. The CDR3 DNA sequence: TGTGCCAGCAGCCAAGCTATGACCTCCGGCGCGCAGTATTTT. This chain uses TRBV3-1 with TRBJ2-3; D is ambiguous. CDR3 length: 14 amino acids. Trimming stripped 1 base from V and 10 bases from J, with 15 bases between. Per the germline V gene, CDR1 is LGHDT and CDR2 is YNNKEL (reference sequence).